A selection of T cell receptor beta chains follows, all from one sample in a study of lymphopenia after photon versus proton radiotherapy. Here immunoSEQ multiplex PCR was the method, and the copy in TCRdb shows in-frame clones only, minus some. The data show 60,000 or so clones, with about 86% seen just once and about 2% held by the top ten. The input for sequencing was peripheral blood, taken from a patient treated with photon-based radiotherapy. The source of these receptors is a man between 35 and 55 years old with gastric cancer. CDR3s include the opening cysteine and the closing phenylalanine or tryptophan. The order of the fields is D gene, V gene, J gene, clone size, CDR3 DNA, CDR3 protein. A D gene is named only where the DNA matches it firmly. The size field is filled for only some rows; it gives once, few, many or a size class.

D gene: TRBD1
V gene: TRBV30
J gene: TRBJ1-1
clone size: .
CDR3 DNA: TGTGCCTGGATAAACAGGGGGGGCAGGAGAGCTTTCTTT
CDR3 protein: CAWINRGGRRAFF

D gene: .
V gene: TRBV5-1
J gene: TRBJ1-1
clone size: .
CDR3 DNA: TGCGCCAGCAGCTTGTCCCGGATGAACACTGAAGCTTTCTTT
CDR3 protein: CASSLSRMNTEAFF

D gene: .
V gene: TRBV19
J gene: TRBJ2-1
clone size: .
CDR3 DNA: TGTGCCAGTAGTATTGCCCCGAGCTCCTACAATGAGCAGTTCTTC
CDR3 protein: CASSIAPSSYNEQFF

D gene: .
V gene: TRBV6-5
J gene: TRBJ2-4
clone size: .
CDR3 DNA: TGTGCCAGCAGTTACGTGCAGGGAGAAGCCAAAAACATTCAGTACTTC
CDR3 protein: CASSYVQGEAKNIQYF

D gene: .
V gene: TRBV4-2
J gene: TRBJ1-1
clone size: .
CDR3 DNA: TGTGCCAGCAGCCAGGGTAGAGAAGCTTTCTTT
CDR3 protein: CASSQGREAFF

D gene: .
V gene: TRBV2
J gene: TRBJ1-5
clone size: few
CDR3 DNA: TGTGCCAGCACGGACGGGTACAGCAATCAGCCCCAGCATTTT
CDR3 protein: CASTDGYSNQPQHF

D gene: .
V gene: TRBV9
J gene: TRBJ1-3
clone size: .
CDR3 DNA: TGTGCCAGCAGCGCCGGACTTTCTGGAAACACCATATATTTT
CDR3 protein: CASSAGLSGNTIYF

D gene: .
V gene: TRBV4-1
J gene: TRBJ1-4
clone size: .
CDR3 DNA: TGCGCCAGCAGCCAAGCGGGGAGAGTTGGCGAAAAACTGTTTTTT
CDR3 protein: CASSQAGRVGEKLFF

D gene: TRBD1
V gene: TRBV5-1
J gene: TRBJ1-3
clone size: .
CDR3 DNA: TGCGCCAGCAGCTTGTGGGGGGACAGCTCTGGAAACACCATATATTTT
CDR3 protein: CASSLWGDSSGNTIYF

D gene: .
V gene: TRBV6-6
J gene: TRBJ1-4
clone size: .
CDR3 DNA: TGTGCCAGCAGTGCCCGAGGGGGTAATGAAAAACTGTTTTTT
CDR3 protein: CASSARGGNEKLFF

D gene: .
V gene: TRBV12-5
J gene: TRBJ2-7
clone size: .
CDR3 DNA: TGTGCTAGTGGCCCCCGAATCTACGAGCAGTACTTC
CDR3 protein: CASGPRIYEQYF

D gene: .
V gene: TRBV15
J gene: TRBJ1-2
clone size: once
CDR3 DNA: TGTGCCACCAGCAGAGATTTGGACAGTAACTATGGCTACACCTTC
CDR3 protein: CATSRDLDSNYGYTF

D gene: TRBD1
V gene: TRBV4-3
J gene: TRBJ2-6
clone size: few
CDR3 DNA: TGCGCCAGCAGCCAAAGAACAGGGGGCTCTGGGGCCAACGTCCTGACTTTC
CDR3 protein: CASSQRTGGSGANVLTF

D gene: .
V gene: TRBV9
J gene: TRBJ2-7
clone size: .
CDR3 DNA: TGTGCCAGCAGCGTAAGGGCTGACTCCTACGAGCAGTACTTC
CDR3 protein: CASSVRADSYEQYF

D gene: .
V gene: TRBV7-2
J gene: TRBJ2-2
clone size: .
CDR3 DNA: TGTGCCAGCAGCTGGGTGAACACCGGGGAGCTGTTTTTT
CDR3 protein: CASSWVNTGELFF

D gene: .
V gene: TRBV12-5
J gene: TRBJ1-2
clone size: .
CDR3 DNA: TGTGCTAGCATGGGCCCTTGGGACTATGGCTACACCTTC
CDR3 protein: CASMGPWDYGYTF

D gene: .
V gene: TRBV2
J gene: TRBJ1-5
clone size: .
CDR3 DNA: TGTGCCAGCATCAGGGACCGCAATCAGCCCCAGCATTTT
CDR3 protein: CASIRDRNQPQHF

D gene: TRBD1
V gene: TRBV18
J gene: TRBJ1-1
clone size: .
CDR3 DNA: TGTGCCAGCTCAACAGGGGGCACTGAAGCTTTCTTT
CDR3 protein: CASSTGGTEAFF

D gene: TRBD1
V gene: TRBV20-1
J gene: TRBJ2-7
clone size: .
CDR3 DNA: TGCAGTGCTCTCAGAGGGGGCGCCATGTACTTC
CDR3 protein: CSALRGGAMYF

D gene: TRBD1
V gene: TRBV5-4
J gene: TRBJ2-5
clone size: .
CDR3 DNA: TGTGCCAGCAGCTCAGGGGGAAACCAAGAGACCCAGTACTTC
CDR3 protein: CASSSGGNQETQYF

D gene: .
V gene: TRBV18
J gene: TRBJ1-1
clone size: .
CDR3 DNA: TGTGCCAGCTCACCCATAAACACTGAAGCTTTCTTT
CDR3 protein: CASSPINTEAFF

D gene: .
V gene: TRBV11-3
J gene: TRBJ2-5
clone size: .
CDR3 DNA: TGTGCCAGCAGCTTAGAAGGGGCCGGACAAGAGACCCAGTACTTC
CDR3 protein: CASSLEGAGQETQYF

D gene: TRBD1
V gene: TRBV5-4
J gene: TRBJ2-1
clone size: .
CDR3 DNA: TGTGCCAGCAGCTTGGAGGGACAGGACCTTAATAGTGAGCAGTTCTTC
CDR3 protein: CASSLEGQDLNSEQFF

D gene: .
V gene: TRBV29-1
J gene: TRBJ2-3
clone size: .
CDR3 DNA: TGCAGCGTTGGGACTAGCACAGATACGCAGTATTTT
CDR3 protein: CSVGTSTDTQYF